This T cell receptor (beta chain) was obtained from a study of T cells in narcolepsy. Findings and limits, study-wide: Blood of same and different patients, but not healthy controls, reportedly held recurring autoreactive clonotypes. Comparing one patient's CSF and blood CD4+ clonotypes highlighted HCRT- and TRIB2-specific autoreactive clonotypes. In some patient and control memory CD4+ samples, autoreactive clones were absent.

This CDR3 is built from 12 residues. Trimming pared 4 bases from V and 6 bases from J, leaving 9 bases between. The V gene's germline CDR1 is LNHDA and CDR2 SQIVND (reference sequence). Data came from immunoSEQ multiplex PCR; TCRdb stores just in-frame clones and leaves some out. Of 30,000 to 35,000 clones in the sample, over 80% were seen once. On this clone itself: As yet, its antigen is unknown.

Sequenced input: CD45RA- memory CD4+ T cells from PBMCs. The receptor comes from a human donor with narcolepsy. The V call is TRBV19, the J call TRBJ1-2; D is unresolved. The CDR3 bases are TGTGCCAGTAGTAACCGGCGGAATGGCTACACCTTC. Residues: CASSNRRNGYTF.